This T cell receptor beta chain was observed in a study of T cell responses to AZD1222 COVID-19 vaccine. This CDR3 is built from 15 residues. V was cut by 6 bases and J by 4 bases, with 18 bases left in between. The germline V gene encodes CDR1 MNHEY and CDR2 SVGAGI. TCRdb's copy holds only in-frame clones and misses some; the assay was immunoSEQ multiplex PCR. The sample includes roughly 120,000 clones, approximately 85% seen only once; the top ten take under 2%. The genes are TRBV6-5 and TRBJ1-2, with unresolved D. The receptor comes from an adult in good health. This sample comprised peripheral blood, obtained on day 0 of AZD1222 vaccination. Here the CDR3 reads CASRSTSPGFYGYTF. The CDR3 nucleotides read TGTGCCAGCAGATCTACTTCACCGGGGTTCTATGGCTACACCTTC.